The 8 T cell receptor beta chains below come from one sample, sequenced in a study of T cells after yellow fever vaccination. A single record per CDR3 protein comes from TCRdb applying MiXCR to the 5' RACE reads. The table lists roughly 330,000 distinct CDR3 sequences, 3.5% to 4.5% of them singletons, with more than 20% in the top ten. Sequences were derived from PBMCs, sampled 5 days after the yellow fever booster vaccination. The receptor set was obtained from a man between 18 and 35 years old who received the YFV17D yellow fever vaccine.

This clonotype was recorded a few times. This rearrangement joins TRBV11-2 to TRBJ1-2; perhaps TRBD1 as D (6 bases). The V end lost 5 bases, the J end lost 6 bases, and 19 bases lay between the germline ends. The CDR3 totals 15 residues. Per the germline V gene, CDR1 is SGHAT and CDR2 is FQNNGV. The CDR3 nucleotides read TGTGCCAGCAGCCCGCTCGGACAGAGGGGCCATGGCTACACCTTC. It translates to CASSPLGQRGHGYTF.

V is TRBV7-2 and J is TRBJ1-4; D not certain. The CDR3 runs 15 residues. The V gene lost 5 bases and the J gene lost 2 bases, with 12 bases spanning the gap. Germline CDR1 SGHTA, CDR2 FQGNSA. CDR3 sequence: CASSLPEWTNEKLFF. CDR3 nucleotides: TGTGCCAGCAGCCTCCCTGAGTGGACTAATGAAAAACTGTTTTTT.

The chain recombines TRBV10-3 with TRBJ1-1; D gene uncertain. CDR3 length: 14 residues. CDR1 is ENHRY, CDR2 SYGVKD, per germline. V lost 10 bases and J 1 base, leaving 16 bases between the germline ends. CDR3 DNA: TGTGCCACCCTACCCGTGGGCGAGAACACTGAAGCTTTCTTT. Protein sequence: CATLPVGENTEAFF.

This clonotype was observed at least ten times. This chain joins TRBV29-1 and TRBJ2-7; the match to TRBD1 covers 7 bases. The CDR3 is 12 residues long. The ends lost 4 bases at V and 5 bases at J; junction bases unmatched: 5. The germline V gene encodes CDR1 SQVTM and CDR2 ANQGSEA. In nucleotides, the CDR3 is TGCAGCGTTGCGACAGGGAGCCACGAGCAGTACTTC. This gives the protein CSVATGSHEQYF.

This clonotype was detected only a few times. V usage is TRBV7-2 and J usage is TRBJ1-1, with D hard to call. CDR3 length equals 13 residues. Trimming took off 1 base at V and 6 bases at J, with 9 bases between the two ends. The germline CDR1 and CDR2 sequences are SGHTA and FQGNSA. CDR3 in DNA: TGTGCCAGCAGCTTAGTCTCATTGGCTGAAGCTTTCTTT. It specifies CASSLVSLAEAFF.

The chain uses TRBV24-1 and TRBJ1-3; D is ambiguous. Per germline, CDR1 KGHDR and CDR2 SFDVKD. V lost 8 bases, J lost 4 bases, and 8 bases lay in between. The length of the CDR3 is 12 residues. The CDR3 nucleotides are TGTGCCACCATGGGCAGGGGAAACACCATATATTTT. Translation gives CATMGRGNTIYF.

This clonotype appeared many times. CDR3 region: CSVIPLLQETQYF. The CDR3 bases are TGCAGCGTGATACCGCTCCTACAGGAGACCCAGTACTTC. The chain carries TRBV29-1 and TRBJ2-5; D not resolved. This CDR3 contains 13 residues. With 6 bases removed from V and 5 bases from J, the gap between germline ends came to 16 bases. The germline V gene encodes CDR1 SQVTM and CDR2 ANQGSEA.

CDR3 bases: TGTGCCAGCAGTTACTCGTACACCCAGGGAGAGACCCAGTACTTC. The encoded protein is CASSYSYTQGETQYF. This rearrangement joins TRBV6-5 to TRBJ2-5; D is perhaps TRBD1 (5 bases). There are 15 residues in the CDR3. Between the trimmed V and J ends, which lost 0 bases and 4 bases, there was a span of 12 bases. CDR1 and CDR2 (germline): MNHEY, SVGAGI.